Presented here are 5 T cell receptor beta chains from one specimen sequenced in a study of PD-1 blockade in classical Hodgkin lymphoma. Profiling relied on immunoSEQ multiplex PCR, and the TCRdb table lists in-frame clones only, not all of them. The data show about 84,000 clones, about 89% seen once. Brentuximab vedotin exposure varied, and every patient relapsed after autologous stem cell transplantation. This material consisted of peripheral blood mononuclear cells (PBMCs), taken at baseline. All receptors derive from a human donor with classical Hodgkin lymphoma.

The chain carries TRBV11-2 and TRBJ1-1; D may be TRBD1 (5 bases). Germline values: CDR1 SGHAT, CDR2 FQNNGV. The CDR3 covers 13 residues. With 1 base removed from V and 4 bases from J, the gap between germline ends came to 7 bases. DNA of the CDR3: TGTGCCAGCAGCTTAGTCCAGGGCACTGAAGCTTTCTTT. Its protein product is CASSLVQGTEAFF.

The rearrangement links TRBV5-6 to TRBJ2-3; D is perhaps TRBD2 (5 bases). The CDR3 spans 17 residues. Looked up from germline, CDR1 is SGHDT and CDR2 is YYEEEE. V was cut by 1 base and J by 3 bases, with 18 bases left in between. CDR3 sequence (DNA): TGTGCCAGCAGCTTGTCCACCTCGGACTGGATTACAGATACGCAGTATTTT. Protein: CASSLSTSDWITDTQYF. Full variable domain (rest looked up from reference TRBV5-6 and TRBJ2-3): DAGVTQSPTHLIKTRGQQVTLRCSPKSGHDTVSWYQQALGQGPQFIFQYYEEEERQRGNFPDRFSGHQFPNYSSELNVNALLLGDSALYLCASSLSTSDWITDTQYFGPGTRLTVL.

The chain couples TRBV2 to TRBJ1-2, with a weak D call TRBD1 (6 bases). Germline-derived CDR1 and CDR2 are SNHLY and FYNNEI. The CDR3 consists of 14 residues. The germline V and J ends were trimmed by 6 bases and 10 bases, with 21 bases remaining between them. Written as DNA, the CDR3 is TGTGCCAGCAGAAATTCCCGGACAGAAAGAAACTACACCTTC. Translating gives CASRNSRTERNYTF.

V usage is TRBV4-1 and J usage is TRBJ1-2, with 7 bases that match TRBD1. V shed 5 bases, J shed 2 bases, and the junction held 14 bases outside the gene matches. Germline CDR1 MGHRA, CDR2 YSYEKL. This CDR3 region has 17 residues. Here the CDR3 reads CASSDNKQGKGNYGYTF. The CDR3 DNA reads as TGCGCCAGCAGCGACAACAAACAGGGGAAAGGGAACTATGGCTACACCTTC.

The genes are TRBV10-3 and TRBJ1-1; D is possibly TRBD1 (5 bases). CDR1 and CDR2 (germline): ENHRY, SYGVKD. Deletions cut 4 bases from V and 5 bases from J, with 11 bases between. This CDR3 contains 13 residues. Written as DNA, the CDR3 is TGTGCCATCAGTGGATTTGGGGGAACTGAAGCTTTCTTT. Translated: CAISGFGGTEAFF.